This T cell receptor (beta chain) comes out of a study of blood T cells in healthy people across ages. Study-wide points: Roughly linearly, TCR beta diversity per million T cells fell as age increased.

In germline, CDR1 is SEHNR, CDR2 FQNEAQ (reference sequence). The CDR3 is 12 amino acids. For this clonotype: The target antigen is unknown. A much larger clonotype is one base distant, so this may be a read error.

Combining a sample-barcoded 5' primer with a J-beta primer mix, a second PCR ran for about 6 to 12 cycles. TCRdb recomputed calls from the 5' RACE reads with MiXCR, one row per CDR3 protein. The sample holds fewer than 2,000,000 distinct CDR3 sequences, 30% to 35% seen once. The chain couples TRBV7-9 to TRBJ2-1; D unclear. The sequence came from a woman aged 30 to 39 in good health. The sequenced sample consisted of blood. This chain's CDR3 is CSSIGNGNEQFF. DNA for the CDR3: TGTTCCAGCATCGGTAACGGCAATGAGCAGTTCTTC.